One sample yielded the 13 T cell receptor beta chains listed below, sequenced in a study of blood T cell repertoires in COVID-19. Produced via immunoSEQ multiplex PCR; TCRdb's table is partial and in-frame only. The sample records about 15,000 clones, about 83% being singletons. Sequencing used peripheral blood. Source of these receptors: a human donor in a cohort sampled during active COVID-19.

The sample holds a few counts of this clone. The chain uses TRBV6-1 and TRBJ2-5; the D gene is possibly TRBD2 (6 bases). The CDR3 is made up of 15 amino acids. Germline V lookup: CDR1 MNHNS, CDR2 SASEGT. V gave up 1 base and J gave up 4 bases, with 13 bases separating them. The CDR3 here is CASSEVPGTAETQYF. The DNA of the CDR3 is TGTGCCAGCAGTGAAGTTCCGGGGACTGCAGAGACCCAGTACTTC.

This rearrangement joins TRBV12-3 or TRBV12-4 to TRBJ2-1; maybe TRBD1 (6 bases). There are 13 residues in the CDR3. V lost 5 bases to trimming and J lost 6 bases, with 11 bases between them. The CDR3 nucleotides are TGTGCCAGCAGTCCCCAGGGGAGCAATGAGCAGTTCTTC. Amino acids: CASSPQGSNEQFF.

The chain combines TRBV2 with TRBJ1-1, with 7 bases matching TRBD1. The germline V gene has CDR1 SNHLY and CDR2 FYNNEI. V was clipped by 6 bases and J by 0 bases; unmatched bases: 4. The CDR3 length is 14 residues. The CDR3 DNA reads TGTGCCAGCAGCCCAAGGGGGCTGAACACTGAAGCTTTCTTT. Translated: CASSPRGLNTEAFF.

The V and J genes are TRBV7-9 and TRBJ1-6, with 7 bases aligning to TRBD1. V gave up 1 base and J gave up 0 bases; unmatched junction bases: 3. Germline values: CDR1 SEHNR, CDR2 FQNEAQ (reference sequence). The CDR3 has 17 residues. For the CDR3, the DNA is TGTGCCAGCAGCTTAGGCGGACAGGACTCCTATAATTCACCCCTCCACTTT. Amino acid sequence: CASSLGGQDSYNSPLHF.

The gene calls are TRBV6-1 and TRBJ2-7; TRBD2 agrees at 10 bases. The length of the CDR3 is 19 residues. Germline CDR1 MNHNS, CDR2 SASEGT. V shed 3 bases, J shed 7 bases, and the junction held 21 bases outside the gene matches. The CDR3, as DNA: TGTGCCAGCAGTGACGCGGGGACACTAGCGGGAAACAGCGGTGGAGAGCAGTACTTC. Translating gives CASSDAGTLAGNSGGEQYF.

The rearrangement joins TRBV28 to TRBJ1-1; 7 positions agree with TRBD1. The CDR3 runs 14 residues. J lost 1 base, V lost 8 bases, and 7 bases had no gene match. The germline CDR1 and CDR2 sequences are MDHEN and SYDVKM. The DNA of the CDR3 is TGTGCCAGCTCTCCGGACAGGTGGAACACTGAAGCTTTCTTT. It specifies CASSPDRWNTEAFF.

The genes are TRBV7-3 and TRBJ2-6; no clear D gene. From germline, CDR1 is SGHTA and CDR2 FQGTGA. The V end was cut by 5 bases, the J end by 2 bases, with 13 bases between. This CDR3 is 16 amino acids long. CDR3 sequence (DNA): TGTGCCAGCAGCAACTTCCAACCTACTGGGGCCAACGTCCTGACTTTC. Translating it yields CASSNFQPTGANVLTF.

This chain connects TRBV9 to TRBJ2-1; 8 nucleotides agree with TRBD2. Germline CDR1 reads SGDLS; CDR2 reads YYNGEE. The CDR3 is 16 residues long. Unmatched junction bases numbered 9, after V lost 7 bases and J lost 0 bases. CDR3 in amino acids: CASAGGTRSSYNEQFF. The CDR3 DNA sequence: TGTGCCAGCGCAGGCGGGACTAGGAGCTCCTACAATGAGCAGTTCTTC.

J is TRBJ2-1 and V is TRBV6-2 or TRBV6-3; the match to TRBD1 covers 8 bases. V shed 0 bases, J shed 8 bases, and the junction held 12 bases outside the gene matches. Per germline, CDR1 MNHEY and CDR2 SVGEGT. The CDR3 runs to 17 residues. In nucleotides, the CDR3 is TGTGCCAGCAGTTACTCACCACTGACAGGGGACCGCGATGAGCAGTTCTTC. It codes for CASSYSPLTGDRDEQFF.

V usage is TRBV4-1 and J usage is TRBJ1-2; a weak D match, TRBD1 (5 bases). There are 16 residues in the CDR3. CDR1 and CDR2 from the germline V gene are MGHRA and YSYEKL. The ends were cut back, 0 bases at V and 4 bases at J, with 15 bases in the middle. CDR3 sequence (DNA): TGCGCCAGCAGCCAAGACCGGGGGAAGCGAGGCTATGGCTACACCTTC. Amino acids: CASSQDRGKRGYGYTF.

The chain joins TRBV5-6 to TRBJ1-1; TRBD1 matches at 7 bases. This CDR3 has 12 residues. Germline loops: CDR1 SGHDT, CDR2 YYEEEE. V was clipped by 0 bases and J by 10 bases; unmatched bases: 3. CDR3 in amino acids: CASSLVGTVAFF. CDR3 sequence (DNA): TGTGCCAGCAGCTTGGTGGGGACAGTAGCTTTCTTT.

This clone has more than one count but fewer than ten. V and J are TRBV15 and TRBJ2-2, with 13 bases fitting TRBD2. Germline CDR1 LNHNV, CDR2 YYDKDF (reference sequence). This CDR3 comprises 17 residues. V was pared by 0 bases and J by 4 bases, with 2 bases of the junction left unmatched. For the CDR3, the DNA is TGTGCCACCAGCAGAGATTGGACTAGCGGGAGCACCGGGGAGCTGTTTTTT. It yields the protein CATSRDWTSGSTGELFF.

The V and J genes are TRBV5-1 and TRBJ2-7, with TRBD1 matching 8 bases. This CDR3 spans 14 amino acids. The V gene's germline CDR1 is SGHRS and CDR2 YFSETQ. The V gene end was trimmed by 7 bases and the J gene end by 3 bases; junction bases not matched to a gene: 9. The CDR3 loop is CASSPGTGIYEQYF. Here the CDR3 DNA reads TGCGCCAGCTCCCCGGGGACAGGCATCTACGAGCAGTACTTC.